Presented here are 24 T cell receptor beta chains from one specimen sequenced in a study of cytomegalovirus exposure and HLA in healthy donors. PCR primers comprised 60 Vbeta and 13 Jbeta primers. Libraries were prepared by immunoSEQ multiplex PCR; TCRdb keeps only in-frame clonotypes and omits some of them. The table has over 120,000 clones, roughly four fifths seen once; the top ten hold less than 1.5%. Sequencing was done on a sample of PBMCs. The receptor set was obtained from a man younger than 45 in good health and CMV-seropositive.

The chain joins TRBV19 to TRBJ1-1; the D gene is possibly TRBD1 (6 bases). CDR1 and CDR2 from the germline V gene are LNHDA and SQIVND (reference sequence). The CDR3 spans 14 residues. The ends were cut back, 4 bases at V and 3 bases at J, with 12 bases in the middle. The CDR3 is CASSRQGWDTEAFF. Written as DNA, the CDR3 is TGTGCCAGTAGTAGGCAGGGGTGGGACACTGAAGCTTTCTTT.

The V and J genes are TRBV16 and TRBJ2-1; D perhaps matches TRBD1 (5 bases). V was shortened by 0 bases and J by 4 bases, with 7 bases between the two germline ends. CDR1 and CDR2 (germline): KGHSY, FQNENV. The CDR3 loop spans 14 amino acids. In nucleotides, the CDR3 is TGTGCCAGCAGCCAATCACAGGCTTACAATGAGCAGTTCTTC. As protein: CASSQSQAYNEQFF.

The J gene is TRBJ2-1, the V gene TRBV25-1; TRBD2 agrees at 8 bases. This CDR3 region has 16 residues. V was clipped by 4 bases and J by 0 bases; unmatched bases: 5. Germline CDR1 reads MGHDK; CDR2 reads SYGVNS. The CDR3 sequence is CASSASTSASYNEQFF. The DNA of the CDR3 is TGTGCCAGCAGTGCTTCGACTAGCGCCTCCTACAATGAGCAGTTCTTC.

The chain is built from TRBV5-8 and TRBJ1-5; the D gene is possibly TRBD1 (5 bases). CDR3 length equals 15 residues. The germline V gene has CDR1 SGHTS and CDR2 YDEGEE. V gave up 7 bases and J gave up 4 bases, with 18 bases separating them. DNA for the CDR3: TGTGCCAGCTCGCGTCAGGGTCTCACAAATCAGCCCCAGCATTTT. Encoded protein: CASSRQGLTNQPQHF. Full variable domain (missing parts from reference TRBV5-8 and TRBJ1-5): EAGVTQSPTHLIKTRGQQATLRCSPISGHTSVYWYQQALGLGLQFLLWYDEGEERNRGNFPPRFSGRQFPNYSSELNVNALELEDSALYLCASSRQGLTNQPQHFGDGTRLSIL.

This clone appeared once. The chain recombines TRBV27 with TRBJ1-1; TRBD1 agrees at 7 bases. This CDR3 spans 19 amino acids. V lost 0 bases to trimming and J lost 6 bases; unmatched junction nucleotides: 19. Germline V CDR1 and CDR2: MNHEY, SMNVEV (reference sequence). The CDR3: CASSLSWIETTGRAAEAFF. DNA of the CDR3: TGTGCCAGCAGTTTATCTTGGATCGAAACGACAGGGAGAGCCGCTGAAGCTTTCTTT.

The chain has TRBV28 and TRBJ1-3; D ambiguous. The V and J ends lost 5 bases and 0 bases respectively, with 14 bases between them. The CDR3 loop spans 16 amino acids. Germline values: CDR1 MDHEN, CDR2 SYDVKM. This CDR3 reads CASSMIRGSSGNTIYF. The CDR3 coding sequence is TGTGCCAGCAGTATGATTAGAGGGTCCTCTGGAAACACCATATATTTT. Supplemented by reference TRBV28 and TRBJ1-3, the full variable domain reads DVKVTQSSRYLVKRTGEKVFLECVQDMDHENMFWYRQDPGLGLRLIYFSYDVKMKEKGDIPEGYSVSREKKERFSLILESASTNQTSMYLCASSMIRGSSGNTIYFGEGSWLTVV.

This chain joins TRBV10-1 and TRBJ2-1, with 10 bases identical to TRBD2. V lost 6 bases to trimming and J lost 7 bases; unmatched junction nucleotides: 15. The CDR3 totals 17 residues. The germline V gene encodes CDR1 WNHNN and CDR2 SYGVQD (reference sequence). The CDR3 DNA sequence: TGCGCCAGCAGAGCTAGCGGGAGAGGGGGCCGGGGGAATGAGCAGTTCTTC. Translating gives CASRASGRGGRGNEQFF.

The chain is built from TRBV5-1 and TRBJ2-3; 9 bases map to TRBD2. V lost 2 bases and J lost 5; bases outside the gene matches: 6. The germline V gene has CDR1 SGHRS and CDR2 YFSETQ. This CDR3 is built from 15 residues. The CDR3 sequence is CASSLWAGGQDTQYF. CDR3 nucleotide sequence: TGCGCCAGCAGCTTATGGGCGGGAGGGCAAGATACGCAGTATTTT.

The V and J genes are TRBV6-5 and TRBJ2-1, with 8 positions matching TRBD1. The CDR3 contains 14 residues. The ends lost 6 bases at V and 8 bases at J; junction bases unmatched: 9. The V gene's germline CDR1 is MNHEY and CDR2 SVGAGI. CDR3: CASRNDRGEDEQFF. The CDR3 region has the DNA TGTGCCAGCAGAAACGACAGGGGAGAGGATGAGCAGTTCTTC.

The gene calls are TRBV19 and TRBJ1-1, with no clear D. The CDR3 is 11 amino acids. From germline, CDR1 is LNHDA and CDR2 SQIVND (reference sequence). With 5 bases removed from V and 7 bases from J, the gap between germline ends came to 8 bases. The CDR3 reads CASSVGLEAFF. CDR3 sequence (DNA): TGTGCCAGTAGTGTCGGACTTGAAGCTTTCTTT. The full variable domain, its missing parts supplied by reference TRBV19 and TRBJ1-1, is DGGITQSPKYLFRKEGQNVTLSCEQNLNHDAMYWYRQDPGQGLRLIYYSQIVNDFQKGDIAEGYSVSREKKESFPLTVTSAQKNPTAFYLCASSVGLEAFFGQGTRLTVV.

The chain carries TRBV6-1 and TRBJ1-1; the match to TRBD1 covers 7 bases. Germline trimming cut 4 bases from V and 3 bases from J; bases unmatched to any gene: 5. The germline V gene has CDR1 MNHNS and CDR2 SASEGT. The CDR3 runs to 14 residues. The CDR3 DNA reads as TGTGCCAGCAGTGTCCGGGACAGAGACACTGAAGCTTTCTTT. Its translation is CASSVRDRDTEAFF.

The chain joins TRBV19 to TRBJ2-2; 7 bases fit TRBD1. J gave up 2 bases and V 5 bases, and 5 bases lay outside the gene matches. The V gene's germline CDR1 is LNHDA and CDR2 SQIVND (reference sequence). The CDR3 is 15 amino acids. The CDR3 region is CASSVGQINTGELFF. In nucleotides, the CDR3 is TGTGCCAGTAGTGTGGGACAGATTAACACCGGGGAGCTGTTTTTT.

This rearrangement joins TRBV11-2 to TRBJ2-7, with 14 bases lining up with TRBD2. Unmatched junction bases numbered 3, after V lost 5 bases and J lost 6 bases. This CDR3 is 14 amino acids long. Germline V gene sequence: CDR1 SGHAT, CDR2 FQNNGV. CDR3 bases: TGTGCCAGCAGCGTGACTAGCGGGGGGGTCGAGCAGTACTTC. Protein sequence: CASSVTSGGVEQYF.

This chain links TRBV28 with TRBJ2-5; 7 bases are shared with TRBD2. The DNA end favors TRBJ2-7, so the J call may be wrong. In germline, CDR1 is MDHEN, CDR2 SYDVKM. There are 16 residues in the CDR3. Written as DNA, the CDR3 is TGTGCCAGCAGCCAACAGCGGGACCCTAATTTCTACGAGCAGTACTTC. Translating gives CASSQQRDPNFYEQYF.

This clone was seen a few times. The V call is TRBV18, the J call TRBJ2-7; D is perhaps TRBD1 (6 bases). V dropped 2 bases and J dropped 2 bases, with 13 bases sitting between them. The germline V gene encodes CDR1 KGHSH and CDR2 LQKENI. The CDR3 runs 15 residues. The CDR3 sequence is CASSPYDQGPYEQYF. The CDR3 DNA reads as TGTGCCAGCTCACCATACGACCAGGGGCCCTACGAGCAGTACTTC.

The V call is TRBV10-3, the J call TRBJ2-3; D is unresolved. The V gene's germline CDR1 is ENHRY and CDR2 SYGVKD. The CDR3 length is 15 residues. Trimming took 0 bases from V and 0 from J, leaving 7 bases between them. For the CDR3, the DNA is TGTGCCATCAGTGAGTCCCCGGAGAGCACAGATACGCAGTATTTT. Translating it yields CAISESPESTDTQYF.

The V call is TRBV9, the J call TRBJ1-1, with 8 bases matching TRBD1. CDR3 size: 14 residues. The V and J ends lost 3 bases and 3 bases, in that order; junction bases with no gene match: 4. Germline V gives CDR1 SGDLS, CDR2 YYNGEE. CDR3 in amino acids: CASSARQGHTEAFF. CDR3 nucleotide sequence: TGTGCCAGCAGCGCCAGACAGGGGCACACTGAAGCTTTCTTT.

The chain recombines TRBV5-4 with TRBJ2-1, with 9 bases lining up with TRBD2. Germline V lookup: CDR1 SGHNT, CDR2 YYREEE (reference sequence). CDR3 length equals 18 residues. V shed 0 bases and J 5 bases; nucleotides not matched to a gene: 12. CDR3 in DNA: TGTGCCAGCAGCTTGGCCCTAGTGCGGGGGGGCGTCCACAATGAGCAGTTCTTC. Its translation is CASSLALVRGGVHNEQFF.

V and J are TRBV30 and TRBJ2-1; the D gene is possibly TRBD1 (6 bases). CDR3 length equals 13 residues. CDR1 and CDR2 (germline): GTSNPN, SVGIG (reference sequence). The V end lost 2 bases, the J end lost 4 bases, and 9 bases lay between the germline ends. The CDR3 bases are TGTGCCTGGAGTTTGGACAGTTACAATGAGCAGTTCTTC. It yields the protein CAWSLDSYNEQFF.

Worth noting for this clone: An end of the junction differs from the germline gene, which may be a read error. The chain joins TRBV7-9 to TRBJ2-4; a possible D gene is TRBD2 (6 bases). The CDR3 has 14 amino acids. Per germline, CDR1 SEHNR and CDR2 FQNEAQ (reference sequence). This chain's CDR3 is CSSSLGLGTDIQYF. CDR3 bases: TGTTCCAGCAGCTTAGGGTTGGGGACTGACATTCAGTACTTC. The whole variable domain, filled in from reference TRBV7-9 and TRBJ2-4, reads DTGVSQNPRHKITKRGQNVTFRCDPISEHNRLYWYRQTLGQGPEFLTYFQNEAQLEKSRLLSDRFSAERPKGSFSTLEIQRTEQGDSAMYLCSSSLGLGTDIQYFGAGTRLSVL.

The genes are TRBV10-3 and TRBJ2-2, with D perhaps TRBD1 (7 bases). V lost 6 bases and J 7 bases, leaving 18 bases between the germline ends. In germline, CDR1 is ENHRY, CDR2 SYGVKD. The CDR3 has 15 amino acids. The CDR3 reads CAIRGGQPIVGELFF. The CDR3 DNA follows: TGTGCCATCAGGGGGGGACAGCCTATCGTCGGGGAGCTGTTTTTT.

This clone has a single count. The chain combines TRBV10-2 with TRBJ2-1; D is possibly TRBD2 (5 bases). The length of the CDR3 is 15 residues. Germline V gene data show CDR1 as WSHSY and CDR2 as SAAADI. Deletions cut 4 bases from V and 10 bases from J, with 20 bases between. The CDR3 DNA is TGCGCCAGCAGTGTAGATGGGTCTAGCTCGGAGGAGCAGTTCTTC. This encodes CASSVDGSSSEEQFF.

This chain joins TRBV13 and TRBJ2-2; TRBD2 aligns across 9 bases. V lost 3 bases to trimming and J lost 2 bases; unmatched junction nucleotides: 4. Germline CDR1 and CDR2: PRHDT and FYEKMQ (reference sequence). This CDR3 is 16 amino acids long. CDR3 residues: CASSFGLAGNTGELFF. The CDR3 DNA is TGTGCCAGCAGCTTTGGGCTAGCGGGAAACACCGGGGAGCTGTTTTTT. The entire variable domain, with the rest obtained from reference TRBV13 and TRBJ2-2, is as follows: AAGVIQSPRHLIKEKRETATLKCYPIPRHDTVYWYQQGPGQDPQFLISFYEKMQSDKGSIPDRFSAQQFSDYHSELNMSSLELGDSALYFCASSFGLAGNTGELFFGEGSRLTVL.

The chain joins TRBV19 to TRBJ2-7; 9 positions agree with TRBD1. The V gene's germline CDR1 is LNHDA and CDR2 SQIVND (reference sequence). This CDR3 has 17 amino acids. The V segment lost 3 bases and the J segment 4 bases; nucleotides outside the gene matches: 13. The CDR3 DNA is TGTGCCAGTAGTATCTGGGGGCGGGACAGGGATTTTTACGAGCAGTACTTC. This codes for CASSIWGRDRDFYEQYF.